Listed below are T cell receptor beta chains from one sample, sequenced in a study of response to subunit inactivated influenza vaccine. TCRdb re-called the RT-PCR reads with MiXCR, one entry per CDR3 protein. The data hold roughly 710,000 distinct CDR3 sequences, with 12% to 15% observed a single time. The sequencing used PBMCs from blood, collected around two weeks before vaccination. The origin of the receptors is a man in his fifties or sixties who received an inactivated influenza vaccine. Each CDR3 is given with its conserved first and last residue. A D gene is named only where the DNA matches it firmly. Rows give clone size only sometimes, using once, few, many, or a class for an expanded clone.

d_call	clone_size	v_call	j_call	cdr3_nt	cdr3_aa
-	-	TRBV2	TRBJ2-1	TGTGCCAGCAGCGAGGACACCTACAATGAGCAGTTCTTC	CASSEDTYNEQFF
-	many	TRBV10-3	TRBJ2-3	TGTGCCATCAGTGGGAGCACAGATACGCAGTATTTT	CAISGSTDTQYF
-	few	TRBV18	TRBJ2-1	TGTGCCAGCTCACCACCAACTGCACGGGGGATAAATGAGCAGTTCTTC	CASSPPTARGINEQFF
-	-	TRBV7-9	TRBJ1-4	TGTGCCAGCTCCCTTCCGGGGGGCACTAATGAAAAACTGTTTTTT	CASSLPGGTNEKLFF
TRBD1	-	TRBV5-1	TRBJ2-2	TGCGCCAGCAGCCTCTTTGGACAGGGGAGACCCACCGGGGAGCTGTTTTTT	CASSLFGQGRPTGELFF
TRBD2	few	TRBV20-1	TRBJ2-5	TGCAGTGCTTTCGGGACTAGCGGGAGGGGAAGTATAGAGACCCAGTACTTC	CSAFGTSGRGSIETQYF
-	-	TRBV25-1	TRBJ1-3	TGTGCCAGCAGGACCTCTGGAAACACCATATATTTT	CASRTSGNTIYF
-	-	TRBV3-1	TRBJ1-1	TGTGCCAGCAGCCAAGGTGATAGGCACTTCACTGAAGCTTTCTTT	CASSQGDRHFTEAFF
-	many	TRBV4-1	TRBJ2-5	TGCGCCAGCAGCCAAGGTCCGGGAAAGGAAGAGACCCAGTACTTC	CASSQGPGKEETQYF
-	-	TRBV13	TRBJ2-3	TGTGCCAGCAGCTCCGGACTACTTAGCACAGATACGCAGTATTTT	CASSSGLLSTDTQYF
-	-	TRBV7-9	TRBJ2-7	TGTGCCAGCAGCTACGGGGAAACCTACGAGCAGTACTTC	CASSYGETYEQYF
-	once	TRBV12-3/TRBV12-4	TRBJ1-1	TGTGCCAGCAGCCAGCATAGCGGTTACACTGAAGCTTTCTTT	CASSQHSGYTEAFF
-	few	TRBV20-1	TRBJ2-1	TGCAGTATGCCCTCAAGCTTTGATCTCAATGAGCAGTTCTTC	CSMPSSFDLNEQFF
-	-	TRBV6-6	TRBJ1-2	TGTGCCAGCAATGCAGAGGATGGCTACACCTTC	CASNAEDGYTF
TRBD2	many	TRBV7-9	TRBJ2-1	TGTGCCAGCAGCTTAGCAGGACTAGACAATGAGCAGTTCTTC	CASSLAGLDNEQFF
TRBD1	few	TRBV10-3	TRBJ2-2	TGTGCCATCAGTGGGGGACAGGGAAAGACCGGGGAGCTGTTTTTT	CAISGGQGKTGELFF
TRBD1	-	TRBV27	TRBJ2-5	TGTGCCAGCAGTGCCTCCGGGACAGGGGGATCAGAGACCCAGTACTTC	CASSASGTGGSETQYF
-	-	TRBV7-2	TRBJ1-5	TGTGCCAGCAGCTTAGGCTGGGGGCCCAATCAGCCCCAGCATTTT	CASSLGWGPNQPQHF
-	many	TRBV7-9	TRBJ2-2	TGTGCCAGCAGCTTTGGGAGCACCGGGGAGCTGTTTTTT	CASSFGSTGELFF
TRBD1	-	TRBV6-2/TRBV6-3	TRBJ2-2	TGTGCCAGCAGGACGACAGGGAACGCCGGGGAGCTGTTTTTT	CASRTTGNAGELFF
TRBD1	-	TRBV5-6	TRBJ2-1	TGTGCCAGCAGCTCGGTAGGGGGCTACCACTCCAAAATATACAATGAGCAGTTCTTC	CASSSVGGYHSKIYNEQFF
TRBD2	-	TRBV5-1	TRBJ2-3	TGCGCCAGCAGCGTGAGCGGGAAGGGCACAGATACGCAGTATTTT	CASSVSGKGTDTQYF